A single sample gave rise to the 5 T cell receptor beta chains below, sequenced in a study of cytomegalovirus exposure and HLA in healthy donors. PCR used 60 Vbeta primers and 13 Jbeta primers. This table comes from immunoSEQ multiplex PCR, and its TCRdb copy is limited to in-frame clones, with some not included. The sample gives 60,000 to 75,000 clones, approximately 58% of which show up once; about 2.9% is in the top ten. The specimen was PBMCs. All receptors derive from a woman between 50 and 59 years old in good health and CMV-seronegative.

The chain uses TRBV10-3 and TRBJ2-2; the match to TRBD2 covers 11 bases. CDR3 length: 17 amino acids. The germline V gene encodes CDR1 ENHRY and CDR2 SYGVKD. With V trimmed by 0 bases and J by 6 bases, 6 bases remained unmatched. The chain's CDR3 is CAISESILAGVAGELFF. The CDR3 bases are TGTGCCATCAGTGAGTCCATACTAGCGGGAGTGGCCGGGGAGCTGTTTTTT.

V usage is TRBV11-3 and J usage is TRBJ2-5, with a possible D match to TRBD1 (6 bases). With 2 bases removed from V and 4 bases from J, the gap between germline ends came to 11 bases. This CDR3 has 14 residues. Per the germline V gene, CDR1 is SGHNT and CDR2 is YENEEA. In nucleotides, the CDR3 is TGTGCCAGCAGCTTATATGGGGGCGGAGAGACCCAGTACTTC. It specifies CASSLYGGGETQYF. Combining the CDR3 with reference TRBV11-3 and TRBJ2-5 gives the whole variable domain EAGVVQSPRYKIIEKKQPVAFWCNPISGHNTLYWYLQNLGQGPELLIRYENEEAVDDSQLPKDRFSAERLKGVDSTLKIQPAELGDSAVYLCASSLYGGGETQYFGPGTRLLVL.

This clone has more than one count but fewer than ten. This chain connects TRBV7-2 to TRBJ2-7; TRBD1 is a possible D gene (5 bases). This CDR3 has 14 residues. Trimming took off 5 bases at V and 2 bases at J, with 13 bases between the two ends. Germline values: CDR1 SGHTA, CDR2 FQGNSA. For the CDR3, the DNA is TGTGCCAGCAGCCTATGGGGCCGCGCCTACGAGCAGTACTTC. The encoded protein is CASSLWGRAYEQYF.

The genes are TRBV10-3 and TRBJ1-5, with 9 bases fitting TRBD1. CDR1 is ENHRY, CDR2 SYGVKD, per germline. There are 15 residues in the CDR3. Trimming removed 3 bases from V and 4 bases from J; junction bases left unmatched: 4. CDR3 nucleotides: TGTGCCATCAGTGACGGACAGGGGCTTAATCAGCCCCAGCATTTT. This encodes CAISDGQGLNQPQHF.

The chain is built from TRBV7-6 and TRBJ2-3; D unclear. Germline lookup yields CDR1 SGHVS and CDR2 FNYEAQ. This CDR3 is built from 15 residues. The ends were cut back, 5 bases at V and 3 bases at J, with 15 bases in the middle. In DNA form, the CDR3 reads TGTGCCAGCAGCCGCCTAAGCGAGGTGACAGATACGCAGTATTTT. Residues: CASSRLSEVTDTQYF.